The 25 T cell receptor beta chains listed next were all sequenced from one sample in a study of blood T cell repertoires in COVID-19. Sequenced by immunoSEQ multiplex PCR; TCRdb stores in-frame clones only, minus some. In the table there are 300,000 or so clones, about nine tenths of which are singletons. The sequenced sample was PBMCs or T cells enriched from blood (not recorded which). These receptors were collected from a woman younger than 35 who had recovered from COVID-19.

Notes on this clone: At one end, the junction sequence differs from germline, possibly due to a read error. The V gene is TRBV2, the J gene TRBJ1-1; 7 nucleotides line up with TRBD1. Germline CDR1 reads SNHLY; CDR2 reads FYNNEI. The CDR3 is made up of 13 amino acids. Here the CDR3 reads CASREGGGTEAFF. DNA of the CDR3: TGTGCCAGCAGGGAAGGGGGCGGCACTGAAGCTTTCTTT. Filled out from reference TRBV2 and TRBJ1-1, the complete variable domain reads EPEVTQTPSHQVTQMGQEVILRCVPISNHLYFYWYRQILGQKVEFLVSFYNNEISEKSEIFDDQFSVERPDGSNFTLKIRSTKLEDSAMYFCASREGGGTEAFFGQGTRLTVV.

The chain combines TRBV29-1 with TRBJ1-3, with 9 bases identical to TRBD1. CDR1 is SQVTM and CDR2 is ANQGSEA in the germline V gene. The CDR3 contains 14 residues. J gave up 4 bases and V 6 bases, and 7 bases lay outside the gene matches. The CDR3 DNA is TGCAGCGTGGACAGGGGACTGAGCGGAAACACCATATATTTT. It encodes CSVDRGLSGNTIYF.

V gene TRBV12-3 or TRBV12-4 combines with J gene TRBJ1-4; D ambiguous. The CDR3 contains 11 residues. The V end lost 3 bases, the J end lost 7 bases, and 3 bases lay between the germline ends. This chain's CDR3 is CASSFGEKLFF. CDR3 nucleotides: TGTGCCAGCAGTTTCGGTGAAAAACTGTTTTTT.

V usage is TRBV7-9 and J usage is TRBJ1-2, with D maybe TRBD1 (6 bases). The ends were cut back, 3 bases at V and 8 bases at J, with 10 bases in the middle. The germline gives CDR1 SEHNR, CDR2 FQNEAQ (reference sequence). The CDR3 has 12 residues. This CDR3 is CASSFGGSGYTF. CDR3 nucleotide sequence: TGTGCCAGCAGCTTTGGGGGCTCGGGCTACACCTTC.

The rearrangement joins TRBV11-1 to TRBJ1-1; D possibly corresponds to TRBD1 (5 bases). CDR1 and CDR2 (germline): SGHAT, FQDESV (reference sequence). Trimming took off 0 bases at V and 5 bases at J, with 19 bases between the two ends. This CDR3 region has 17 residues. The CDR3 DNA sequence: TGTGCCAGCAGCTTAGCATGGGGGGAAAGGGGCCTAACTGAAGCTTTCTTT. Its protein product is CASSLAWGERGLTEAFF.

V gene TRBV7-9 combines with J gene TRBJ1-4, with D possibly TRBD1 on 5 matching bases. V lost 1 base and J 0 bases, leaving 18 bases between the germline ends. Germline V CDR1 and CDR2: SEHNR, FQNEAQ (reference sequence). This CDR3 comprises 19 residues. CDR3 loop: CASSLGHSGVTATNEKLFF. The DNA of the CDR3 is TGTGCCAGCAGCTTAGGACATTCGGGGGTAACTGCAACTAATGAAAAACTGTTTTTT.

This chain connects TRBV18 to TRBJ2-3, with 11 bases identical to TRBD2. The V gene's germline CDR1 is KGHSH and CDR2 LQKENI. Unmatched junction bases numbered 6, after V lost 3 bases and J lost 4 bases. The CDR3 is 16 residues long. The CDR3 sequence: CASSPGTSGLPDTQYF. For the CDR3, the DNA is TGTGCCAGCTCACCCGGGACTAGCGGACTGCCAGATACGCAGTATTTT.

V is TRBV9 and J is TRBJ1-5, with 7 bases identical to TRBD1. V trimming: 4 bases; J trimming: 5 bases; junction bases outside the gene matches: 9. This CDR3 comprises 15 residues. The germline V gene encodes CDR1 SGDLS and CDR2 YYNGEE. CDR3 sequence reads: CASSPLGDRYQPQHF. In DNA, the CDR3 is TGTGCCAGCAGCCCACTGGGGGACAGATATCAGCCCCAGCATTTT. The variable domain in full, completed from reference TRBV9 and TRBJ1-5, reads DSGVTQTPKHLITATGQRVTLRCSPRSGDLSVYWYQQSLDQGLQFLIQYYNGEERAKGNILERFSAQQFPDLHSELNLSSLELGDSALYFCASSPLGDRYQPQHFGDGTRLSIL.

The V and J genes are TRBV5-5 and TRBJ2-1, with 12 bases fitting TRBD1. The CDR3 runs to 15 residues. Germline V CDR1 and CDR2: SGHKS, YYEKEE (reference sequence). Trimming at V came to 5 bases and at J to 8 bases, leaving 8 bases not matched to a gene. CDR3 residues: CASRYRDRGLDEQFF. The CDR3 nucleotides are TGTGCCAGCAGATACCGGGACAGGGGGCTTGATGAGCAGTTCTTC.

This chain joins TRBV30 and TRBJ1-5; 9 positions match TRBD1. The V gene's germline CDR1 is GTSNPN and CDR2 SVGIG (reference sequence). V shed 2 bases and J 5 bases; nucleotides not matched to a gene: 4. CDR3 size: 14 residues. The CDR3 region is CAWSRDRADQPQHF. CDR3 bases: TGTGCCTGGAGTAGGGACAGGGCGGATCAGCCCCAGCATTTT.

This chain uses TRBV9 with TRBJ2-3, with 7 nucleotides matching TRBD2. The CDR3 length is 15 residues. Germline CDR1 and CDR2: SGDLS and YYNGEE. V trimming: 3 bases; J trimming: 0 bases; junction bases outside the gene matches: 4. Here the CDR3 DNA reads TGTGCCAGCAGCGCCAGCGGGACTAGCACAGATACGCAGTATTTT. Encoded protein: CASSASGTSTDTQYF.

The sample holds a few counts of this clone. This chain links TRBV7-9 with TRBJ2-7; 10 positions agree with TRBD2. The CDR3 extends over 16 amino acids. V shed 5 bases and J 2 bases; nucleotides not matched to a gene: 9. Germline V lookup: CDR1 SEHNR, CDR2 FQNEAQ (reference sequence). DNA for the CDR3: TGTGCCAGCAGCGGGTCGAGGCTAGCGGGAGCCTACGAGCAGTACTTC. Translation gives CASSGSRLAGAYEQYF. The full variable domain, completed using reference TRBV7-9 and TRBJ2-7, is DTGVSQNPRHKITKRGQNVTFRCDPISEHNRLYWYRQTLGQGPEFLTYFQNEAQLEKSRLLSDRFSAERPKGSFSTLEIQRTEQGDSAMYLCASSGSRLAGAYEQYFGPGTRLTVT.

CDR3 residues: CASSTGQHSTNEKLFF. The CDR3 DNA reads as TGTGCCAGTAGTACCGGACAGCATTCAACTAATGAAAAACTGTTTTTT. V gene TRBV19 combines with J gene TRBJ1-4; weak D call: TRBD1 (6 bases). The CDR3 runs 16 residues. V was cut by 4 bases and J by 0 bases, with 12 bases left in between. Germline CDR1 LNHDA, CDR2 SQIVND (reference sequence). Based on the CDR3 plus reference TRBV19 and TRBJ1-4, the full variable domain is DGGITQSPKYLFRKEGQNVTLSCEQNLNHDAMYWYRQDPGQGLRLIYYSQIVNDFQKGDIAEGYSVSREKKESFPLTVTSAQKNPTAFYLCASSTGQHSTNEKLFFGSGTQLSVL.

The rearrangement links TRBV7-8 to TRBJ2-7, with 7 bases lining up with TRBD1. The CDR3 sequence is 15 residues long. Trimming took 3 bases from V and 3 from J; bases not matched to a gene: 8. The V gene's germline CDR1 is SGHVS and CDR2 FQNEAQ. This CDR3 is CASSFSGQVHYEQYF. CDR3 nucleotide sequence: TGTGCCAGCAGCTTTTCCGGACAGGTCCACTACGAGCAGTACTTC.

The V call is TRBV28, the J call TRBJ1-1; D perhaps matches TRBD1 (5 bases). The CDR3 has 14 residues. The germline V and J ends were trimmed by 5 bases and 12 bases, with 22 bases remaining between them. Germline CDR1 and CDR2: MDHEN and SYDVKM. The CDR3 protein is CASSPPGVAGETFF. As DNA, the CDR3 is TGTGCCAGCAGTCCGCCGGGGGTGGCCGGAGAAACTTTCTTT.

J is TRBJ1-1 and V is TRBV6-1, with 7 bases matching TRBD1. The germline CDR1 and CDR2 sequences are MNHNS and SASEGT. The CDR3 is 14 residues long. V gave up 2 bases and J gave up 7 bases; unmatched junction bases: 7. The CDR3 DNA follows: TGTGCCAGCAGTGAATCCCGGACAGGAGTTGAAGCTTTCTTT. Its protein is CASSESRTGVEAFF.

This sequence joins TRBV7-6 and TRBJ1-1; TRBD1 is a possible D gene (5 bases). The germline V gene encodes CDR1 SGHVS and CDR2 FNYEAQ. Trimming took off 2 bases at V and 6 bases at J, with 13 bases between the two ends. CDR3 length: 14 residues. The DNA for the CDR3 is TGTGCCAGCAGCTTACCCGCCGGGGGGGCTGAAGCTTTCTTT. It encodes CASSLPAGGAEAFF. The complete variable domain, with remaining parts taken from reference TRBV7-6 and TRBJ1-1, reads GAGVSQSPRYKVTKRGQDVALRCDPISGHVSLYWYRQALGQGPEFLTYFNYEAQQDKSGLPNDRFSAERPEGSISTLTIQRTEQRDSAMYRCASSLPAGGAEAFFGQGTRLTVV.

This clone was seen a single time. The V and J genes are TRBV6-5 and TRBJ1-3; possible D gene TRBD1, 5 bases. V dropped 2 bases and J dropped 7 bases, with 9 bases sitting between them. In germline, CDR1 is MNHEY, CDR2 SVGAGI. The CDR3 covers 13 residues. CDR3 protein: CASSYDSSNTIYF. The CDR3 DNA sequence: TGTGCCAGCAGTTACGACAGCAGCAACACCATATATTTT.

This chain connects TRBV7-3 to TRBJ1-1; D remains unclear. The CDR3 is made up of 13 amino acids. Germline V CDR1 and CDR2: SGHTA, FQGTGA. V was trimmed by 5 bases and J by 1 base, leaving 8 bases between them. CDR3 coding DNA: TGTGCCAGCAGCCGTTTTAAGAACACTGAAGCTTTCTTT. Translated: CASSRFKNTEAFF.

This chain connects TRBV19 to TRBJ1-5; D is unclear. Germline loops: CDR1 LNHDA, CDR2 SQIVND (reference sequence). V was clipped by 3 bases and J by 3 bases, with 12 bases between them. The CDR3 loop spans 15 amino acids. CDR3 loop: CASSIQSEDNQPQHF. The CDR3 DNA reads TGTGCCAGTAGTATTCAGTCCGAGGACAATCAGCCCCAGCATTTT.

V and J are TRBV9 and TRBJ2-3; D might be TRBD2 (6 bases). The CDR3 totals 13 residues. Looked up from germline, CDR1 is SGDLS and CDR2 is YYNGEE. V was clipped by 0 bases and J by 14 bases, with 16 bases between them. This CDR3 reads CASSVVGGLEVYF. In nucleotides, the CDR3 is TGTGCCAGCAGCGTAGTCGGAGGGCTCGAGGTGTATTTT. The full variable domain, completed using reference TRBV9 and TRBJ2-3, is DSGVTQTPKHLITATGQRVTLRCSPRSGDLSVYWYQQSLDQGLQFLIQYYNGEERAKGNILERFSAQQFPDLHSELNLSSLELGDSALYFCASSVVGGLEVYFGPGTRLTVL.

Ten or more counts support this clone. This chain joins TRBV6-6 and TRBJ1-2, with 7 positions matching TRBD1. The V gene's germline CDR1 is MNHNY and CDR2 SVGAGI (reference sequence). CDR3 length: 14 residues. V was clipped by 2 bases and J by 7 bases; unmatched bases: 7. CDR3 amino acids: CASSYEGQLAGYTF. The CDR3 region has the DNA TGTGCCAGCAGTTACGAGGGACAGTTGGCTGGCTACACCTTC.

The V call is TRBV2, the J call TRBJ2-7; D is unresolved. From germline, CDR1 is SNHLY and CDR2 FYNNEI. The CDR3 contains 12 residues. Trimming shortened V by 4 bases and J by 1 base, and 5 bases separated the two germline ends. CDR3 loop: CASSGESYEQYF. The CDR3 nucleotides read TGTGCCAGCAGTGGAGAGTCCTACGAGCAGTACTTC. Combining the CDR3 with reference TRBV2 and TRBJ2-7 gives the whole variable domain EPEVTQTPSHQVTQMGQEVILRCVPISNHLYFYWYRQILGQKVEFLVSFYNNEISEKSEIFDDQFSVERPDGSNFTLKIRSTKLEDSAMYFCASSGESYEQYFGPGTRLTVT.

The genes are TRBV4-2 and TRBJ1-2, with 7 bases matching TRBD1. CDR3 size: 14 residues. Germline V lookup: CDR1 LGHNA, CDR2 YNFKEQ. V was pared by 0 bases and J by 6 bases, with 4 bases of the junction left unmatched. The CDR3 reads CASSQEDRLDGYTF. The DNA of the CDR3 is TGTGCCAGCAGCCAAGAGGACAGGCTGGATGGCTACACCTTC.

J is TRBJ1-4 and V is TRBV2; TRBD1 aligns across 8 bases. V lost 1 base and J lost 8; bases outside the gene matches: 6. There are 15 residues in the CDR3. CDR1 SNHLY and CDR2 FYNNEI come from the germline V gene. The CDR3, as DNA: TGTGCCAGCAGTGAAGGGACAGGGCTGGGGGAAAAACTGTTTTTT. Residues: CASSEGTGLGEKLFF. The variable domain in full, completed from reference TRBV2 and TRBJ1-4, reads EPEVTQTPSHQVTQMGQEVILRCVPISNHLYFYWYRQILGQKVEFLVSFYNNEISEKSEIFDDQFSVERPDGSNFTLKIRSTKLEDSAMYFCASSEGTGLGEKLFFGSGTQLSVL.